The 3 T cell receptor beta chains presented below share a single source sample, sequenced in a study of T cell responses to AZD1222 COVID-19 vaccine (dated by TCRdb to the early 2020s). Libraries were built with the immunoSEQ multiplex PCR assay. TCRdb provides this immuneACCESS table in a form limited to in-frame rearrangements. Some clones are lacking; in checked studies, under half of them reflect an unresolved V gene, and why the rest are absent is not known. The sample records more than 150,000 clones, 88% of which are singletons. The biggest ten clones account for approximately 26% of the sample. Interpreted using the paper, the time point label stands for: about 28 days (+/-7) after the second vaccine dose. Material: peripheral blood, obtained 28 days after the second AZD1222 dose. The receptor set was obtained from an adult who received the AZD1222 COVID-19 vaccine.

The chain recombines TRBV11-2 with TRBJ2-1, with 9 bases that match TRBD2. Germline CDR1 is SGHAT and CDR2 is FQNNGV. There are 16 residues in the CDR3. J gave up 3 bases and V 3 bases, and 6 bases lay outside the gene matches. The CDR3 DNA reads TGTGCCAGCAGCTTTTTGACTAGCGGCCTCTACAATGAGCAGTTCTTC. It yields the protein CASSFLTSGLYNEQFF.

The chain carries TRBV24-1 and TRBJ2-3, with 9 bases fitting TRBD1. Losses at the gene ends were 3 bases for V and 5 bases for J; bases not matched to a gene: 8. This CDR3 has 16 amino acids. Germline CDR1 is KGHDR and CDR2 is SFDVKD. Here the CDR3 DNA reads TGTGCCACCAGTGATCGACAGGGGGGGGCGGGAGATACGCAGTATTTT. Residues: CATSDRQGGAGDTQYF.

CDR3 nucleotides: TGTGCCAGCAGCCCGTACAGGTCCTTGGGGGCCGAGCAGTACTTC. Protein: CASSPYRSLGAEQYF. This chain joins TRBV7-2 and TRBJ2-7, with D perhaps matching TRBD1 (6 bases). The CDR3 consists of 15 residues. Deletions cut 5 bases from V and 6 bases from J, with 20 bases between. Germline lookup yields CDR1 SGHTA and CDR2 FQGNSA.